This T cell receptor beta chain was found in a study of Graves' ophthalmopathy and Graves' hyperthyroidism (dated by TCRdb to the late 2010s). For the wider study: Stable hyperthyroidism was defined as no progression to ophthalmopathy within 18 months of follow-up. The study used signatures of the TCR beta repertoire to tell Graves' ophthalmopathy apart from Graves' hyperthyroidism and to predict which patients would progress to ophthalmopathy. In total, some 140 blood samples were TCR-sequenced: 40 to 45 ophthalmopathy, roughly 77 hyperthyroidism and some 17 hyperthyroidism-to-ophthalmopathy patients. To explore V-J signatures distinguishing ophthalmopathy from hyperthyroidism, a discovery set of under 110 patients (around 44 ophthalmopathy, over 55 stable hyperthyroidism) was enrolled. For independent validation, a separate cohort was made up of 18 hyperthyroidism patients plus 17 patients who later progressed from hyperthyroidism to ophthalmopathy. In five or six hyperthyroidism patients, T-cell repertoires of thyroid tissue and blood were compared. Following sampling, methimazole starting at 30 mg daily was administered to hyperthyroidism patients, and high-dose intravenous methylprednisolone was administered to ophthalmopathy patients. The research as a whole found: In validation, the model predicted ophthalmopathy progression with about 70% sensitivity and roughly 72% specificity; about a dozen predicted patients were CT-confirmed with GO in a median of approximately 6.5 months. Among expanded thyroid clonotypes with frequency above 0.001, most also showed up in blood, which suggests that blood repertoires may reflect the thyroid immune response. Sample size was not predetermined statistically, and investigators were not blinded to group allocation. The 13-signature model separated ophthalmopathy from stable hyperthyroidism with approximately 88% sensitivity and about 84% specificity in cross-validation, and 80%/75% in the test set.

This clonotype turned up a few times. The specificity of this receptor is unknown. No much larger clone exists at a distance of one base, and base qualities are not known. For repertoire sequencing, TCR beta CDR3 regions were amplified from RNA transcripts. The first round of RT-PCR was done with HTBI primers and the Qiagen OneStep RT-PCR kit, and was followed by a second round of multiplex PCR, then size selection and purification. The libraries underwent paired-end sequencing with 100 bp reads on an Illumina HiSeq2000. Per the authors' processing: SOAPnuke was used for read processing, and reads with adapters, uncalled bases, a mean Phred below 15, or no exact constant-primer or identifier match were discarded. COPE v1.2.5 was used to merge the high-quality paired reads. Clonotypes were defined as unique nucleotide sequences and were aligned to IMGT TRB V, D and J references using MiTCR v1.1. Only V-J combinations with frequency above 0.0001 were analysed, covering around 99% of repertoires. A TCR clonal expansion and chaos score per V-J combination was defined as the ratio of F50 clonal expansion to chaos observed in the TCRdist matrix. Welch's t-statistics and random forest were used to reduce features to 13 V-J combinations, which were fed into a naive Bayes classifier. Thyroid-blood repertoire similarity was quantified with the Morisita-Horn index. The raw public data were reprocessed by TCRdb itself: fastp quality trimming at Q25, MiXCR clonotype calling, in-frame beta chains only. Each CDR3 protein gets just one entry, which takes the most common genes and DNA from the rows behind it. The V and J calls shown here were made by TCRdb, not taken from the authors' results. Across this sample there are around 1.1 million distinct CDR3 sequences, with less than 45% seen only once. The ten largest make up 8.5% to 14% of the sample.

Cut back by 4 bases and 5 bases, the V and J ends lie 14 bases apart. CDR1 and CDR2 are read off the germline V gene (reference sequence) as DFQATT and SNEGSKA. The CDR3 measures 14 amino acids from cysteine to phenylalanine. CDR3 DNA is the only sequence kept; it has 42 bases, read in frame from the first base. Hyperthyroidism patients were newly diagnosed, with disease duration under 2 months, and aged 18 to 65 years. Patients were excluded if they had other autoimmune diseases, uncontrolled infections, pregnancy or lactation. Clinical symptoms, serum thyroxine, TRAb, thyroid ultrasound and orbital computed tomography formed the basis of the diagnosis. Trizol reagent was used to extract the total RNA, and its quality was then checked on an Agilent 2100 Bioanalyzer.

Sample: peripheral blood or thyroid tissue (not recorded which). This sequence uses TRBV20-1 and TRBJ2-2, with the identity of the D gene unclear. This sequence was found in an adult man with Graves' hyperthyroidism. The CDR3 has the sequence CSAIKAGGTGELFF. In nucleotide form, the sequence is TGCAGTGCTATAAAAGCAGGCGGTACCGGGGAGCTGTTTTTT.